Described below is a single TCR beta chain sequence and its context. Its antigen remains unknown. The sample originates from a study of post-analysis software for immune sequencing data. General observations from the study: Samples from one preparation batch, clustered by F measure, grouped strongly together. Controls showed lower frequencies than patients for roughly five TRBV segments, and TRBV5-6, TRBV5-1 and TRBV20-1 were among these.

Tagging with unique molecular identifiers was a feature of the TCR beta cDNA libraries. TCRdb reprocessed the PCR reads with MiXCR, giving one entry per CDR3 protein. The sample consists of hundreds of thousands of distinct CDR3 sequences, roughly 27% of them appearing once. Germline values: CDR1 MDHEN, CDR2 SYDVKM. This CDR3 is 17 amino acids long. V was cut by 2 bases and J by 4 bases, with 18 bases left in between. This sequence originates from a girl between 10 and 17 years old with multiple sclerosis. The specimen was blood. The chain employs TRBV28 and TRBJ1-5, with a possible D match to TRBD1 (5 bases). This CDR3 reads CASSLRQGSVWNQPQHF. CDR3 DNA: TGTGCCAGCAGTTTACGGCAGGGTTCGGTTTGGAATCAGCCCCAGCATTTT.